This T cell receptor (beta chain) was profiled in a study of T cell repertoires in cytomegalovirus infection. Points from the study as a whole: CMV-specific HLA-C-restricted TCR beta clonotypes dominated the ex vivo response.

Using its own MiXCR run on the reads, TCRdb lists one record per CDR3 protein. The data contain fewer than 300,000 distinct CDR3 sequences, about 23% of them seen just once; the ten biggest clones take up approximately 15%. Germline V gene sequence: CDR1 SQVTM, CDR2 ANQGSEA. The CDR3 spans 12 residues. The ends were cut back, 5 bases at V and 7 bases at J, with 12 bases in the middle. Note on this clonotype: The antigen is unknown.

This TCR was recovered from a human donor in good health (CMV status not recorded). Some clones in this sample may be carry-over from other donors' samples. Specimen: PBMCs. The chain uses TRBV29-1 and TRBJ2-1; D is unresolved. The CDR3 DNA sequence: TGCAGCGTTAGGCCCCTAGGGAATGAGCAGTTCTTC. Protein sequence: CSVRPLGNEQFF.